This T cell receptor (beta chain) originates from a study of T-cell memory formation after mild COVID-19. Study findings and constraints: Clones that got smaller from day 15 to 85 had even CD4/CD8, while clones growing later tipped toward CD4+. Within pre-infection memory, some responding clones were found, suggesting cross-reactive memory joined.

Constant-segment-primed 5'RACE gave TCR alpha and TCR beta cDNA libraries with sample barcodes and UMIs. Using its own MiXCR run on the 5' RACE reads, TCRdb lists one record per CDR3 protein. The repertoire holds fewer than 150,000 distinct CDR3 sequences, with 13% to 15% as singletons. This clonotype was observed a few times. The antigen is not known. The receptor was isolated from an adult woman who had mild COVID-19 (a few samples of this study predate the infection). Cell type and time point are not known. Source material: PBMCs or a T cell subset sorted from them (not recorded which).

The DNA for the CDR3 is TGTGCCAGCAGTACCCACTCGGACATTCCCGAGTACGAGACCCAGTACTTC. This gives the protein CASSTHSDIPEYETQYF. V gene TRBV27 combines with J gene TRBJ2-5; TRBD1 might be the D (5 bases). The CDR3 extends over 17 amino acids. V was trimmed by 5 bases and J by 5 bases, leaving 24 bases between them. Germline values: CDR1 MNHEY, CDR2 SMNVEV (reference sequence).